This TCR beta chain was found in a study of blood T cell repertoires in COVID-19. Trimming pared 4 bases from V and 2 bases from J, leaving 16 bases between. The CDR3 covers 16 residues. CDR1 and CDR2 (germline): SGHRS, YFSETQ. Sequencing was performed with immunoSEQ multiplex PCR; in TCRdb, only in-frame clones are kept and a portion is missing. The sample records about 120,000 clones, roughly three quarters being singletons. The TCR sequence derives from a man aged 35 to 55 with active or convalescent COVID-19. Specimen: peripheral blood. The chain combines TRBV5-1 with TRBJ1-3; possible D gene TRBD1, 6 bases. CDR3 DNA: TGCGCCAGCAGCCCCTACCCACAGGGCGCTGGAAACACCATATATTTT. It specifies CASSPYPQGAGNTIYF. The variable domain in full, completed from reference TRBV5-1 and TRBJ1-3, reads KAGVTQTPRYLIKTRGQQVTLSCSPISGHRSVSWYQQTPGQGLQFLFEYFSETQRNKGNFPGRFSGRQFSNSRSEMNVSTLELGDSALYLCASSPYPQGAGNTIYFGEGSWLTVV.